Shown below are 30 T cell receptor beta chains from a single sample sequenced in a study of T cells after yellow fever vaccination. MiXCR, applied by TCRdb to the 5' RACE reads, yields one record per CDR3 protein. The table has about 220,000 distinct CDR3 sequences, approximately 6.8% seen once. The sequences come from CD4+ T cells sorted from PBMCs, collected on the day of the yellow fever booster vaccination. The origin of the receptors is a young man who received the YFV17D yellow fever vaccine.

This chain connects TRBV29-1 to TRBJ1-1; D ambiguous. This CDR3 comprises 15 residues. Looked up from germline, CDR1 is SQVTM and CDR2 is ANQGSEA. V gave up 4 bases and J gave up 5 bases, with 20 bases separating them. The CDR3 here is CSVGVDSVSWTEAFF. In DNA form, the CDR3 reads TGCAGCGTTGGGGTCGACTCCGTGAGTTGGACTGAAGCTTTCTTT.

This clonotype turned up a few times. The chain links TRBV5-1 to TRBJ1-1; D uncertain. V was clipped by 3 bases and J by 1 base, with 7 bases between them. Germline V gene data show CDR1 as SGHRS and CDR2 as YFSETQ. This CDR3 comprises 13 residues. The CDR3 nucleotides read TGCGCCAGCAGCTCCTGGGAGAACACTGAAGCTTTCTTT. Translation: CASSSWENTEAFF.

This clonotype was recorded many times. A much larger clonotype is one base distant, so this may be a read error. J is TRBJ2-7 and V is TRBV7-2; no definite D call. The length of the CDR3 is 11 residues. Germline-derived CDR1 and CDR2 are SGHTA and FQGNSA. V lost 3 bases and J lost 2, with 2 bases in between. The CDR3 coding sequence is TGTGCCAGCAGCTTCACCTACGAGCAGTACTTC. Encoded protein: CASSFTYEQYF.

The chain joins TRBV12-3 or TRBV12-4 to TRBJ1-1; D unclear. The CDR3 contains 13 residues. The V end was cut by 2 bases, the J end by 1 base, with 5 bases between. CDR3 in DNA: TGTGCCAGCAGTTTAACAACGAACACTGAAGCTTTCTTT. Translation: CASSLTTNTEAFF.

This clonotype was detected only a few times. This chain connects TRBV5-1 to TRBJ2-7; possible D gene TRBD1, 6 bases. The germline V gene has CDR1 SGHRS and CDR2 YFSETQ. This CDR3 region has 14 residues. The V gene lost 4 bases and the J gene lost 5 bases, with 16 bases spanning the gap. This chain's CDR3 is CASSQKSTGNEQYF. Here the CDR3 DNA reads TGCGCCAGCAGCCAAAAATCCACAGGGAACGAGCAGTACTTC.

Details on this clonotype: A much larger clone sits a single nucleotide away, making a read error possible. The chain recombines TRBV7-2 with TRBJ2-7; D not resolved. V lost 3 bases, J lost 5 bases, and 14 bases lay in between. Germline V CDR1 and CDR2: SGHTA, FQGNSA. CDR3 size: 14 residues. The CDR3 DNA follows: TGTGCCAGCAGCTTGGTAGCAGATACCAACGAGCAGTACTTC. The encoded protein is CASSLVADTNEQYF.

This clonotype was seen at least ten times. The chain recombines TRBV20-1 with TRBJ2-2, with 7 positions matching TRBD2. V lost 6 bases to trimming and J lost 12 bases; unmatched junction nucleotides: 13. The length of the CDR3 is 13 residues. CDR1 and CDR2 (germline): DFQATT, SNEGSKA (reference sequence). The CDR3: CSAPAGDGRKLFF. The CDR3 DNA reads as TGCAGTGCCCCCGCGGGGGATGGGAGGAAGCTGTTTTTT.

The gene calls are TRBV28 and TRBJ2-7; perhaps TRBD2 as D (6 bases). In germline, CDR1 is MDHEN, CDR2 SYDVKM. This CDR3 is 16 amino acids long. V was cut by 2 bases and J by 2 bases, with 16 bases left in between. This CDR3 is CASSLEGSRGTYEQYF. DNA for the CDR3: TGTGCCAGCAGTTTAGAGGGAAGCCGCGGGACCTACGAGCAGTACTTC.

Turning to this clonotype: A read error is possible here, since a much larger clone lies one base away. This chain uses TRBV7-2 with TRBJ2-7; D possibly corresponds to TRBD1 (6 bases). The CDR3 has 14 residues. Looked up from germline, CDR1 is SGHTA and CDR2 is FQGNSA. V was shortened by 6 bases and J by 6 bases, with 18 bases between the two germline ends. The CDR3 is CASSSRGGLGEQYF. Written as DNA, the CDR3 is TGTGCCAGCAGTAGCAGAGGGGGTTTGGGCGAGCAGTACTTC. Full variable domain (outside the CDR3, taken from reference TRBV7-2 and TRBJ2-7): GAGVSQSPSNKVTEKGKDVELRCDPISGHTALYWYRQSLGQGLEFLIYFQGNSAPDKSGLPSDRFSAERTGGSVSTLTIQRTQQEDSAVYLCASSSRGGLGEQYFGPGTRLTVT.

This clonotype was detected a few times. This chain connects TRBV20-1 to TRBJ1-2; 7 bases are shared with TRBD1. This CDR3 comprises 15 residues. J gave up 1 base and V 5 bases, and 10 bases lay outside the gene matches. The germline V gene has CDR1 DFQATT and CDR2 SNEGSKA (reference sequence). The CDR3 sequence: CSASDTGVGNYGYTF. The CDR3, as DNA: TGCAGTGCTTCTGACACAGGGGTGGGTAACTATGGCTACACCTTC.

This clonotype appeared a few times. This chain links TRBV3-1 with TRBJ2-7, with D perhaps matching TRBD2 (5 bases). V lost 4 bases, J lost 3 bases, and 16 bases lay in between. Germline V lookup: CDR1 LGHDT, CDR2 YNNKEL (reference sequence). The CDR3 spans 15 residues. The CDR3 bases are TGTGCCAGCAGCCGCTCAGCCGACTACATCTACGAGCAGTACTTC. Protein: CASSRSADYIYEQYF.

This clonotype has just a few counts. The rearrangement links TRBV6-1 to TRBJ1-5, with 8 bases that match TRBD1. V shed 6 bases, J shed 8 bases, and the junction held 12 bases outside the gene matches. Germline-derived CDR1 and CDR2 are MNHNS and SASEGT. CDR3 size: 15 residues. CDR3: CASSVGQGSFEPQHF. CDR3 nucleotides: TGTGCCAGCAGCGTTGGACAGGGATCGTTTGAGCCCCAGCATTTT.

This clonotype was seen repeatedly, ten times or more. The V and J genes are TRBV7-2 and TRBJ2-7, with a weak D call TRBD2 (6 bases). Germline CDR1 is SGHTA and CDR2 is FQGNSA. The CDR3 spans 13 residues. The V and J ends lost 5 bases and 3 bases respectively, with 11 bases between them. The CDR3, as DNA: TGTGCCAGCAGCACAAGGACTATCTACGAGCAGTACTTC. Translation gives CASSTRTIYEQYF.

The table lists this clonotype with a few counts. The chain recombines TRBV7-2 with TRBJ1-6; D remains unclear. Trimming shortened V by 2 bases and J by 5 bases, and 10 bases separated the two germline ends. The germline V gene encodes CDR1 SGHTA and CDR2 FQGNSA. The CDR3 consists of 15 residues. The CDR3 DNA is TGTGCCAGCAGCTTAACCCGCGAGAATAATTCACCCCTCCACTTT. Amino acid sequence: CASSLTRENNSPLHF.

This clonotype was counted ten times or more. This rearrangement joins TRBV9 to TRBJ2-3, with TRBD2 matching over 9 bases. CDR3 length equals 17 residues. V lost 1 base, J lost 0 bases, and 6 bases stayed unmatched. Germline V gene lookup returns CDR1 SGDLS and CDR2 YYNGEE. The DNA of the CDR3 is TGTGCCAGCAGCGTACATAGCGGGAGTCCTAGCACAGATACGCAGTATTTT. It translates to CASSVHSGSPSTDTQYF.

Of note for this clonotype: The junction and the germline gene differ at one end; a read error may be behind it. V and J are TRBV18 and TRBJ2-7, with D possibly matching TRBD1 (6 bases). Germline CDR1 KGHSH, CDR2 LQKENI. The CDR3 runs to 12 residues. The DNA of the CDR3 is TGTGCCAGCTCACCACGAGGGACACCGCGACGATTC. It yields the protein CASSPRGTPRRF.

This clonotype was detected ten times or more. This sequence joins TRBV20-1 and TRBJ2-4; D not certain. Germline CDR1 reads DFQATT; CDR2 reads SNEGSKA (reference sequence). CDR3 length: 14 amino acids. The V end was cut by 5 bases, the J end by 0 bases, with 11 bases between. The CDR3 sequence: CSALGWLAKNIQYF. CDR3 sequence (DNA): TGCAGTGCTCTGGGGTGGTTAGCCAAAAACATTCAGTACTTC.

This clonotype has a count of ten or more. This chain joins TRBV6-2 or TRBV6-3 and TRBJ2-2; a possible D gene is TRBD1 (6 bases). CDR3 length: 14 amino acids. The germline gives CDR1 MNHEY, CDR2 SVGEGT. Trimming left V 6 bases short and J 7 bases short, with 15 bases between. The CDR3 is CASSRRGGYGELFF. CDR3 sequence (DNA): TGTGCCAGCAGCCGGCGAGGGGGTTACGGGGAGCTGTTTTTT.

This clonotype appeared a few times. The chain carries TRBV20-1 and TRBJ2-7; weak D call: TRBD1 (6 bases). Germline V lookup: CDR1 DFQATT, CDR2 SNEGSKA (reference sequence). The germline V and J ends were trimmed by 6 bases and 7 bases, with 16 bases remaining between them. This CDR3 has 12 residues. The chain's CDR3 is CSARSRDIEQYF. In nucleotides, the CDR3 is TGCAGTGCAAGGTCCCGGGACATTGAGCAGTACTTC.

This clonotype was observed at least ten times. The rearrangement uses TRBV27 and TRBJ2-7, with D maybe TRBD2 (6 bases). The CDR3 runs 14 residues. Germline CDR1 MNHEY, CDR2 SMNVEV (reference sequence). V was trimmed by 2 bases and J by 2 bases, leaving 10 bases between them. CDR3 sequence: CASSLRLGAYEQYF. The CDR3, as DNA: TGTGCCAGCAGTTTAAGACTAGGGGCCTACGAGCAGTACTTC.

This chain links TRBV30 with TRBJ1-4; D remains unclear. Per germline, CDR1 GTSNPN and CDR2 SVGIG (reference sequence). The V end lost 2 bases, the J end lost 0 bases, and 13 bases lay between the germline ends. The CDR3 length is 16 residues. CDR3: CAWSLSGHATNEKLFF. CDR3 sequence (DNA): TGTGCCTGGAGTCTATCGGGCCACGCAACTAATGAAAAACTGTTTTTT.

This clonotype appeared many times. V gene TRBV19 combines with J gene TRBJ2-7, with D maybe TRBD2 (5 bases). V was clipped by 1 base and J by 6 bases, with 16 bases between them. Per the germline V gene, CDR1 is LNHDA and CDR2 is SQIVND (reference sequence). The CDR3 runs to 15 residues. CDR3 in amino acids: CASSIGTGSGGEQYF. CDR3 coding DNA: TGTGCCAGTAGTATAGGGACTGGCTCAGGAGGCGAGCAGTACTTC.

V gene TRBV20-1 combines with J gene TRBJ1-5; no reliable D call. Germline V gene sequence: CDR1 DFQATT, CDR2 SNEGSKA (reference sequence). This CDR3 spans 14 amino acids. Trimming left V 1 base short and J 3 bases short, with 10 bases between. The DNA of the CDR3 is TGCAGTGCTAGAGGCACGACTACCAATCAGCCCCAGCATTTT. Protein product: CSARGTTTNQPQHF.

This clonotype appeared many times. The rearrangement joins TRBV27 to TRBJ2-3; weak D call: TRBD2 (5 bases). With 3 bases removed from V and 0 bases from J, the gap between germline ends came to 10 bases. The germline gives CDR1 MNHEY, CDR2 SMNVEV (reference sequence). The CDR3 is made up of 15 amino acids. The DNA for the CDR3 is TGTGCCAGCAGTTTCAGGACTCCTAGCACAGATACGCAGTATTTT. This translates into CASSFRTPSTDTQYF.

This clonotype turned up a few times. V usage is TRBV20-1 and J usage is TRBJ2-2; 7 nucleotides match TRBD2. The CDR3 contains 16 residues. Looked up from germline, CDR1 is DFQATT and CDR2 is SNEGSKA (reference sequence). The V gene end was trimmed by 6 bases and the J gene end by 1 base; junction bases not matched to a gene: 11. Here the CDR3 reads CSAQRGDGRNTGELFF. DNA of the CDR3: TGCAGTGCACAACGGGGGGACGGGAGGAACACCGGGGAGCTGTTTTTT.

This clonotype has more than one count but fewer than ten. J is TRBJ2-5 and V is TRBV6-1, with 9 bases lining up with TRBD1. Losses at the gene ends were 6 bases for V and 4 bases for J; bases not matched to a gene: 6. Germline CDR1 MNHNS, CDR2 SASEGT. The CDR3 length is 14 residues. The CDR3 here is CASSRGTGLETQYF. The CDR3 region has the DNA TGTGCCAGCAGCCGCGGGACAGGGTTAGAGACCCAGTACTTC.

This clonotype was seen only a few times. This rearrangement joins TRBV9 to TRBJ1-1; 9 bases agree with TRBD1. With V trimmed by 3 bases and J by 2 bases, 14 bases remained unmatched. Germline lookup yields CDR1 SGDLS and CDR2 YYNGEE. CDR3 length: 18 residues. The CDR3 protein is CASSAPAGTGTVNTEAFF. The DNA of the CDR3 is TGTGCCAGCAGCGCCCCGGCCGGGACAGGGACGGTTAACACTGAAGCTTTCTTT. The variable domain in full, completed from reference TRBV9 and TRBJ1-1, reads DSGVTQTPKHLITATGQRVTLRCSPRSGDLSVYWYQQSLDQGLQFLIQYYNGEERAKGNILERFSAQQFPDLHSELNLSSLELGDSALYFCASSAPAGTGTVNTEAFFGQGTRLTVV.

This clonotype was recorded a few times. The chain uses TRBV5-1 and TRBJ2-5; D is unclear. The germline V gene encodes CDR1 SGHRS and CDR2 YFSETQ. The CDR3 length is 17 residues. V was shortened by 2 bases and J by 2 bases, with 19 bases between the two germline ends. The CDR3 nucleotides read TGCGCCAGCAGCTTCCGTACCCCTACGAAAGTACAAGAGACCCAGTACTTC. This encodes CASSFRTPTKVQETQYF.

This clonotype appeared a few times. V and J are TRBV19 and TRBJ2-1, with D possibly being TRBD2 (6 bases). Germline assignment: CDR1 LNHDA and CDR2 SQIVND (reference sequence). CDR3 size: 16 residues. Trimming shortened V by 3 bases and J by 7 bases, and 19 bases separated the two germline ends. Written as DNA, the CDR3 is TGTGCCAGTAGTATGCCCGCCAGCGGGCGGTGGAATGAGCAGTTCTTC. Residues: CASSMPASGRWNEQFF.

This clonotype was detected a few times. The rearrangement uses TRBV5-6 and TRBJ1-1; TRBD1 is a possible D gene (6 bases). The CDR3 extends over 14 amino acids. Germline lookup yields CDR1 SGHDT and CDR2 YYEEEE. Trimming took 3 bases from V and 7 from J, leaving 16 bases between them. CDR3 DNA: TGTGCCAGCAGCTGGGGGGCAGGATTTGGTGAAGCTTTCTTT. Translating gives CASSWGAGFGEAFF.